A selection of T cell receptor beta chains follows, all from one sample in a study of post-analysis software for immune sequencing data. TCRdb reanalysed the PCR reads using MiXCR and keeps one entry per CDR3 protein. In the table there are 750,000 to 950,000 distinct CDR3 sequences, about 50% of which are singletons. The sequenced sample consisted of blood. These receptor sequences come from a girl under 18 with multiple sclerosis. The CDR3 runs from the conserved cysteine through the conserved F or W. The D gene is left open where the match is weak. Not all rows give a size; the values are once, few, many and, for expanded clones, a class.

v_call: TRBV4-1
clone_size: NA
j_call: TRBJ1-2
cdr3_length: 15
d_call: NA
cdr3_nt: TGCGCCAGCAGCCAAGAGACTTCCCTCAACTATGGCTACACCTTC
cdr3_aa: CASSQETSLNYGYTF

v_call: TRBV20-1
clone_size: many
j_call: TRBJ2-3
cdr3_length: 11
d_call: NA
cdr3_nt: TGCAGTGCTAGAGTGGGAGATACGCAGTATTTT
cdr3_aa: CSARVGDTQYF

v_call: TRBV14
clone_size: NA
j_call: TRBJ2-7
cdr3_length: 17
d_call: NA
cdr3_nt: TGTGCCAGCAGCCCGCGGTCAGGGCTGAGCTCCTACAATGAGCAGTACTTC
cdr3_aa: CASSPRSGLSSYNEQYF

v_call: TRBV27
clone_size: NA
j_call: TRBJ2-2
cdr3_length: 14
d_call: NA
cdr3_nt: TGTGCCAGCAGTTCGGGACCGAACTTCGGGGAGCTGTTTTTT
cdr3_aa: CASSSGPNFGELFF

v_call: TRBV6-2/TRBV6-3
clone_size: NA
j_call: TRBJ2-5
cdr3_length: 12
d_call: NA
cdr3_nt: TGTGCCAGCAGTTACCAACAGGAGACCCAGTACTTC
cdr3_aa: CASSYQQETQYF

v_call: TRBV29-1
clone_size: NA
j_call: TRBJ1-1
cdr3_length: 14
d_call: TRBD1
cdr3_nt: TGCAGCGTTGTTGGCAGGGGGCTGGGTACTGAAGCTTTCTTT
cdr3_aa: CSVVGRGLGTEAFF

v_call: TRBV28
clone_size: once
j_call: TRBJ2-5
cdr3_length: 16
d_call: NA
cdr3_nt: TGTGCCAGCAGTTCAACATTCCGGGCTTCAGAAGAGACCCAGTACTTC
cdr3_aa: CASSSTFRASEETQYF

v_call: TRBV4-1
clone_size: NA
j_call: TRBJ2-5
cdr3_length: 16
d_call: TRBD2
cdr3_nt: TGCGCCAGCAGCCCTAAGGGTAGCGGGGGGTCCGAGACCCAGTACTTC
cdr3_aa: CASSPKGSGGSETQYF

v_call: TRBV6-5
clone_size: NA
j_call: TRBJ2-1
cdr3_length: 18
d_call: TRBD2
cdr3_nt: TGTGCCAGCAGTTACTCGCCCAACTCAGCGGGAGGGCCGCATGAGCAGTTCTTC
cdr3_aa: CASSYSPNSAGGPHEQFF

v_call: TRBV29-1
clone_size: few
j_call: TRBJ2-7
cdr3_length: 15
d_call: TRBD2
cdr3_nt: TGCAGCGTTGGACGGGGACTAGCGGATTCCTACGAGCAGTACTTC
cdr3_aa: CSVGRGLADSYEQYF

v_call: TRBV29-1
clone_size: NA
j_call: TRBJ1-5
cdr3_length: 13
d_call: NA
cdr3_nt: TGCAGCGTTAGGGACAACTTCAATCAGCCCCAGCATTTT
cdr3_aa: CSVRDNFNQPQHF

v_call: TRBV20-1
clone_size: NA
j_call: TRBJ2-2
cdr3_length: 15
d_call: NA
cdr3_nt: TGCAGTGCTAGAGTTAGACGGGACTACACCGGGGAGCTGTTTTTT
cdr3_aa: CSARVRRDYTGELFF

v_call: TRBV5-1
clone_size: NA
j_call: TRBJ1-1
cdr3_length: 17
d_call: TRBD1
cdr3_nt: TGCGCCAGCAGCCTAACCGGGACAGGGGCCCAGAACACTGAAGCTTTCTTT
cdr3_aa: CASSLTGTGAQNTEAFF

v_call: TRBV12-3/TRBV12-4
clone_size: few
j_call: TRBJ2-1
cdr3_length: 14
d_call: TRBD1
cdr3_nt: TGTGCCAGCAGTGGGACAGGGTTTGACAATGAGCAGTTCTTC
cdr3_aa: CASSGTGFDNEQFF

v_call: TRBV7-9
clone_size: NA
j_call: TRBJ2-5
cdr3_length: 16
d_call: NA
cdr3_nt: TGTGCCAGCAGCTTCCAGGACAGCGCGTACCAAGAGACCCAGTACTTC
cdr3_aa: CASSFQDSAYQETQYF

v_call: TRBV3-1
clone_size: NA
j_call: TRBJ2-7
cdr3_length: 12
d_call: NA
cdr3_nt: TGTGCCAGCAGCCAAGGAGTGGGCGAGCAGTACTTC
cdr3_aa: CASSQGVGEQYF

v_call: TRBV5-1
clone_size: NA
j_call: TRBJ1-4
cdr3_length: 14
d_call: NA
cdr3_nt: TGCGCCAGCAGCCCCGGCAGGGGAAGGGAAAAACTGTTTTTT
cdr3_aa: CASSPGRGREKLFF